This is a list of T cell receptor beta chains from one sample in a study of OX40 agonist ivuxolimab in advanced cancers. TCRdb's copy holds only in-frame clones and misses some; the assay was immunoSEQ multiplex PCR. The data contain nearly 95,000 clones, approximately 94% of them singletons. The specimen was CD4+ or CD8+ T cells sorted from blood, collected in a trial of the OX40 agonist ivuxolimab. The receptors derive from an adult with an advanced solid tumor such as melanoma, head and neck, liver or kidney cancer. CDR3s include the opening cysteine and the closing phenylalanine or tryptophan. Fields, in order: V gene, clone size, D gene, J gene, CDR3 protein, CDR3 DNA. The D gene is left open where the match is weak. Clone size, where shown, is once, few, many, or a class for clones that have expanded.

V gene: TRBV7-2; clone size: .; D gene: .; J gene: TRBJ2-2; CDR3 protein: CASRAPTGELFF; CDR3 DNA: TGTGCCAGCAGGGCCCCCACCGGGGAGCTGTTTTTT
V gene: TRBV5-1; clone size: .; D gene: TRBD1; J gene: TRBJ2-7; CDR3 protein: CASSLTGFYEQYF; CDR3 DNA: TGCGCCAGCAGCCTGACAGGGTTTTACGAGCAGTACTTC
V gene: TRBV25-1; clone size: .; D gene: TRBD1; J gene: TRBJ2-2; CDR3 protein: CASGGQGKAGELFF; CDR3 DNA: TGTGCCAGCGGAGGACAGGGAAAAGCCGGGGAGCTGTTTTTT
V gene: TRBV7-9; clone size: .; D gene: TRBD1; J gene: TRBJ2-5; CDR3 protein: CASISQDREETQYF; CDR3 DNA: TGTGCCAGCATAAGTCAGGACAGGGAAGAGACCCAGTACTTC
V gene: TRBV13; clone size: once; D gene: TRBD1; J gene: TRBJ2-5; CDR3 protein: CASSPQGQGAGETQYF; CDR3 DNA: TGTGCCAGCAGCCCCCAGGGACAGGGGGCTGGAGAGACCCAGTACTTC
V gene: TRBV25-1; clone size: .; D gene: .; J gene: TRBJ1-1; CDR3 protein: CASSPGWGTEAFF; CDR3 DNA: TGTGCCAGCAGCCCTGGGTGGGGGACAGAAGCTTTCTTT
V gene: TRBV27; clone size: once; D gene: TRBD2; J gene: TRBJ2-2; CDR3 protein: CASSLYLAGAPNTGELFF; CDR3 DNA: TGTGCCAGCAGTTTATACCTAGCGGGAGCCCCGAACACCGGGGAGCTGTTTTTT
V gene: TRBV6-5; clone size: .; D gene: .; J gene: TRBJ2-7; CDR3 protein: CASRAAYEQYF; CDR3 DNA: TGTGCCAGCAGGGCGGCCTACGAGCAGTACTTC
V gene: TRBV19; clone size: .; D gene: .; J gene: TRBJ2-2; CDR3 protein: CASSLRLDDTGELFF; CDR3 DNA: TGTGCCAGTAGTCTTCGACTAGATGACACCGGGGAGCTGTTTTTT
V gene: TRBV7-2; clone size: .; D gene: .; J gene: TRBJ2-7; CDR3 protein: CASSLGLSYEQYF; CDR3 DNA: TGTGCCAGCAGCTTAGGGCTCTCCTACGAGCAGTACTTC
V gene: TRBV14; clone size: .; D gene: .; J gene: TRBJ2-5; CDR3 protein: CASSQDRDQETQYF; CDR3 DNA: TGTGCCAGCAGCCAAGATCGGGACCAAGAGACCCAGTACTTC
V gene: TRBV30; clone size: .; D gene: .; J gene: TRBJ2-1; CDR3 protein: CAWSSDRSSYNEQFF; CDR3 DNA: TGTGCCTGGAGTAGCGACAGGAGCTCCTACAATGAGCAGTTCTTC
V gene: TRBV7-6; clone size: .; D gene: .; J gene: TRBJ1-4; CDR3 protein: CASSLAAGTANEKLFF; CDR3 DNA: TGTGCCAGCAGCTTAGCGGCAGGGACGGCTAATGAAAAACTGTTTTTT
V gene: TRBV27; clone size: .; D gene: TRBD1; J gene: TRBJ1-5; CDR3 protein: CASSLGTGEREPQHF; CDR3 DNA: TGTGCCAGCAGTTTAGGGACAGGCGAACGGGAGCCCCAGCATTTT
V gene: TRBV27; clone size: .; D gene: .; J gene: TRBJ1-6; CDR3 protein: CASSLKLGEPNSFGSPLHF; CDR3 DNA: TGTGCCAGCAGTTTAAAGTTGGGCGAGCCCAATTCCTTTGGGTCACCCCTCCACTTT
V gene: TRBV27; clone size: .; D gene: .; J gene: TRBJ2-3; CDR3 protein: CASSFKGHTQYF; CDR3 DNA: TGTGCCAGCAGTTTCAAGGGGCATACGCAGTATTTT
V gene: TRBV13; clone size: .; D gene: .; J gene: TRBJ2-7; CDR3 protein: CASSDRDHYEQYF; CDR3 DNA: TGTGCCAGCAGCGACCGGGACCACTACGAGCAGTACTTC
V gene: TRBV27; clone size: .; D gene: .; J gene: TRBJ2-2; CDR3 protein: CASSPAFTGELFF; CDR3 DNA: TGTGCCAGCAGTCCAGCCTTCACCGGGGAGCTGTTTTTT
V gene: TRBV19; clone size: .; D gene: TRBD2; J gene: TRBJ2-3; CDR3 protein: CASSIGSGDTDTQYF; CDR3 DNA: TGTGCCAGTAGTATCGGTAGCGGGGACACAGATACGCAGTATTTT
V gene: TRBV11-2; clone size: .; D gene: .; J gene: TRBJ1-1; CDR3 protein: CASSFWTASGNTEAFF; CDR3 DNA: TGTGCCAGCAGCTTCTGGACAGCGAGCGGGAACACTGAAGCTTTCTTT
V gene: TRBV2; clone size: .; D gene: .; J gene: TRBJ2-1; CDR3 protein: CASSEDTGYNEQFF; CDR3 DNA: TGTGCCAGCAGTGAAGACACAGGCTACAATGAGCAGTTCTTC
V gene: TRBV19; clone size: .; D gene: .; J gene: TRBJ1-2; CDR3 protein: CASSFQGSEGYTF; CDR3 DNA: TGTGCCAGTAGTTTCCAGGGGAGCGAGGGCTACACCTTC
V gene: TRBV6-1; clone size: .; D gene: TRBD2; J gene: TRBJ2-1; CDR3 protein: CASSPAGSYNEQFF; CDR3 DNA: TGTGCCAGCAGCCCAGCGGGGTCCTACAATGAGCAGTTCTTC
V gene: TRBV6-5; clone size: .; D gene: TRBD1; J gene: TRBJ1-1; CDR3 protein: CASSGGQVNTEAFF; CDR3 DNA: TGTGCCAGCAGTGGGGGACAGGTGAACACTGAAGCTTTCTTT